These 9 T cell receptor beta chains were all obtained from the same sample, sequenced in a study of cytotoxic CD8 clonotypes in ibrutinib-treated CLL. Sequenced by immunoSEQ multiplex PCR; TCRdb stores in-frame clones only, minus some. The table lists approximately 340,000 clones, about 64% of them singletons. Specimen: PBMCs, collected after 36 months of ibrutinib treatment. The receptors stem from a human donor with chronic lymphocytic leukemia.

This clone was counted a few times. V and J are TRBV6-5 and TRBJ1-5; D is uncertain. The CDR3 totals 12 residues. The V end was cut by 2 bases, the J end by 9 bases, with 8 bases between. Germline V gene sequence: CDR1 MNHEY, CDR2 SVGAGI. CDR3 sequence (DNA): TGTGCCAGCAGTTACAGGGCTGGGCCCCAGCATTTT. Its translation is CASSYRAGPQHF.

The rearrangement joins TRBV6-4 to TRBJ2-1; 12 bases map to TRBD2. J lost 7 bases, V lost 10 bases, and 8 bases had no gene match. Germline V gene data show CDR1 as MRHNA and CDR2 as SNTAGT. The CDR3 consists of 14 residues. The DNA for the CDR3 is TGTGCCACCCGGCTAGCGGGGGGGAGTAATGAGCAGTTCTTC. Translating it yields CATRLAGGSNEQFF.

This chain uses TRBV6-5 with TRBJ1-1; TRBD1 might be the D (5 bases). The CDR3 has 16 amino acids. Germline CDR1 and CDR2: MNHEY and SVGAGI. The V end was cut by 4 bases, the J end by 4 bases, with 19 bases between. In nucleotides, the CDR3 is TGTGCCAGCAGTTCTCCCGTCCCGGGGGGAGTCACTGAAGCTTTCTTT. Its protein product is CASSSPVPGGVTEAFF.

This clone is a singleton in its sample. The chain carries TRBV9 and TRBJ2-3; a possible D gene is TRBD1 (5 bases). This CDR3 comprises 15 residues. Trimming removed 0 bases from V and 3 bases from J, with 11 bases in between. Germline CDR1 reads SGDLS; CDR2 reads YYNGEE. The CDR3 region is CASSVEIRQTDTQYF. CDR3 in DNA: TGTGCCAGCAGCGTAGAGATCCGACAGACAGATACGCAGTATTTT. Full variable domain (missing parts from reference TRBV9 and TRBJ2-3): DSGVTQTPKHLITATGQRVTLRCSPRSGDLSVYWYQQSLDQGLQFLIQYYNGEERAKGNILERFSAQQFPDLHSELNLSSLELGDSALYFCASSVEIRQTDTQYFGPGTRLTVL.

This clone was detected a few times. V and J are TRBV6-4 and TRBJ2-1; TRBD2 agrees at 8 bases. Germline V gene lookup returns CDR1 MRHNA and CDR2 SNTAGT. The CDR3 runs 15 residues. V lost 3 bases, J lost 6 bases, and 7 bases stayed unmatched. CDR3 nucleotides: TGTGCCAGCAGTGAGACGGGAGGGCCTCGCAATGAGCAGTTCTTC. It translates to CASSETGGPRNEQFF.

The chain combines TRBV6-6 with TRBJ2-7; 10 bases agree with TRBD2. The CDR3 consists of 15 residues. V dropped 6 bases and J dropped 3; count of bases not matched to a gene: 8. Germline values: CDR1 MNHNY, CDR2 SVGAGI (reference sequence). CDR3 in DNA: TGTGCCAGCAGGTCGAGCGGGGGGGCCTTCTACGAGCAGTACTTC. This encodes CASRSSGGAFYEQYF.

The CDR3 protein is CASSLDFHTEAFF. The CDR3 DNA reads TGTGCCAGCAGCTTGGACTTTCACACTGAAGCTTTCTTT. This rearrangement joins TRBV5-5 to TRBJ1-1; D is unclear. Trimming took off 0 bases at V and 3 bases at J, with 6 bases between the two ends. The length of the CDR3 is 13 residues. Germline values: CDR1 SGHKS, CDR2 YYEKEE (reference sequence). The whole variable domain, filled in from reference TRBV5-5 and TRBJ1-1, reads DAGVTQSPTHLIKTRGQQVTLRCSPISGHKSVSWYQQVLGQGPQFIFQYYEKEERGRGNFPDRFSARQFPNYSSELNVNALLLGDSALYLCASSLDFHTEAFFGQGTRLTVV.

The chain recombines TRBV2 with TRBJ2-3, with D maybe TRBD1 (6 bases). V was clipped by 5 bases and J by 7 bases, with 13 bases between them. This CDR3 contains 13 residues. Germline assignment: CDR1 SNHLY and CDR2 FYNNEI. The CDR3 nucleotides read TGTGCCAGCAGTAAACCGGGACAACATACGCAGTATTTT. Translated, it gives CASSKPGQHTQYF.

This clone was picked up a small number of times. This CDR3 is also generated by other DNA sequences in the sample. The chain recombines TRBV5-4 with TRBJ2-7; D not resolved. In germline, CDR1 is SGHNT, CDR2 YYREEE (reference sequence). Trimming removed 0 bases at V and 3 bases at J, with 1 base between. This CDR3 comprises 11 residues. The CDR3: CASSLDYEQYF. CDR3 in DNA: TGTGCCAGCAGCTTGGACTACGAGCAGTACTTC.